This TCR beta chain emerged from a study of somatic mutations in cytotoxic T cells in rheumatoid arthritis. TCRdb keeps only in-frame clones here, not all; method: immunoSEQ multiplex PCR. The sample has roughly 8,200 clones, about 74% seen once. Germline CDR1 SGHVS, CDR2 FQNEAQ. This CDR3 region has 14 residues. The sequence was obtained from an adult with rheumatoid arthritis. The sample consisted of CD8+ T cells sorted from blood. J is TRBJ2-5 and V is TRBV7-8; unclear D gene. The end of the DNA aligns better with TRBJ2-7, so the J call may be wrong. This CDR3 reads CASRPVEGPYEQYF. The CDR3 DNA reads TGTGCCAGCAGACCCGTAGAAGGGCCCTACGAGCAGTACTTC.